A single sample is the source of the 13 T cell receptor beta chains below, sequenced in a study of T cell repertoires in cytomegalovirus infection. A single record per CDR3 protein comes from TCRdb applying MiXCR to the reads. Here the sample spans about 310,000 distinct CDR3 sequences, roughly 9.3% being singletons. The sample taken for sequencing was PBMCs. All receptors derive from a human donor in good health (CMV status not recorded). Some clones in this sample may be carry-over from other donors' samples.

The rearrangement uses TRBV19 and TRBJ2-6; D may be TRBD1 or TRBD2 (5 bases each). The CDR3 extends over 17 amino acids. The germline gives CDR1 LNHDA, CDR2 SQIVND (reference sequence). V was cut by 8 bases and J by 4 bases, with 21 bases left in between. The CDR3: CASRGEGPKNGANVLTF. The DNA for the CDR3 is TGTGCCAGTCGGGGCGAGGGACCCAAAAACGGGGCCAACGTCCTGACTTTC.

This clonotype was found many times. The genes are TRBV7-9 and TRBJ2-5; TRBD2 aligns across 8 bases. The germline CDR1 and CDR2 sequences are SEHNR and FQNEAQ (reference sequence). V lost 5 bases to trimming and J lost 3 bases; unmatched junction nucleotides: 8. This CDR3 region has 15 residues. Written as DNA, the CDR3 is TGTGCCAGCAGCCACGCTGATAGCGGGGAAGAGACCCAGTACTTC. Translating it yields CASSHADSGEETQYF.

This clonotype was recorded many times. V gene TRBV5-1 combines with J gene TRBJ2-1; D is uncertain. Trimming pared 7 bases from V and 0 bases from J, leaving 11 bases between. The CDR3 loop spans 14 amino acids. Looked up from germline, CDR1 is SGHRS and CDR2 is YFSETQ. The CDR3 DNA reads TGCGCCAGCTATAGGTCGAGCTCCTACAATGAGCAGTTCTTC. Its protein is CASYRSSSYNEQFF.

This clonotype was observed many times. The V gene is TRBV4-1, the J gene TRBJ2-1; D is tentatively TRBD1 or TRBD2 (5 bases each). Germline assignment: CDR1 MGHRA and CDR2 YSYEKL. This CDR3 has 11 amino acids. Trimming cost V 1 base and J 16 bases, with 11 bases left between them. This CDR3 is CASSQGPGRFF. The CDR3 bases are TGCGCCAGCAGCCAAGGCCCGGGACGCTTCTTC.

This clonotype showed up many times. The rearrangement joins TRBV7-6 to TRBJ2-3; D is perhaps TRBD2 (7 bases). This CDR3 comprises 16 residues. CDR1 and CDR2 from the germline V gene are SGHVS and FNYEAQ. The ends were cut back, 5 bases at V and 4 bases at J, with 19 bases in the middle. The CDR3 protein is CASSPRGGAGSDTQYF. The CDR3 coding sequence is TGTGCCAGCAGCCCCAGAGGGGGGGCCGGGTCAGATACGCAGTATTTT.

The V and J genes are TRBV7-3 and TRBJ2-3; TRBD2 matches 9 bases. CDR3 length: 16 residues. The V segment lost 5 bases and the J segment 1 base; nucleotides outside the gene matches: 7. Germline V gene lookup returns CDR1 SGHTA and CDR2 FQGTGA. As DNA, the CDR3 is TGTGCCAGCAGCCCTGGGGTAGCGGGGGGCACAGATACGCAGTATTTT. Residues: CASSPGVAGGTDTQYF. Complete variable domain (other parts from reference TRBV7-3 and TRBJ2-3): GAGVSQTPSNKVTEKGKYVELRCDPISGHTALYWYRQSLGQGPEFLIYFQGTGAADDSGLPNDRFFAVRPEGSVSTLKIQRTERGDSAVYLCASSPGVAGGTDTQYFGPGTRLTVL.

This clonotype has at least ten counts. The V call is TRBV7-2, the J call TRBJ1-2; unclear D gene. CDR1 SGHTA and CDR2 FQGNSA come from the germline V gene. With 0 bases removed from V and 2 bases from J, the gap between germline ends came to 7 bases. This CDR3 is 14 amino acids long. This CDR3 is CASSLAQVNYGYTF. The CDR3 nucleotides are TGTGCCAGCAGCTTAGCTCAGGTGAACTATGGCTACACCTTC. The full variable domain, completed using reference TRBV7-2 and TRBJ1-2, is GAGVSQSPSNKVTEKGKDVELRCDPISGHTALYWYRQSLGQGLEFLIYFQGNSAPDKSGLPSDRFSAERTGGSVSTLTIQRTQQEDSAVYLCASSLAQVNYGYTFGSGTRLTVV.

The sample holds many counts of this clonotype. V is TRBV6-5 and J is TRBJ1-1; 7 bases are shared with TRBD1. CDR1 is MNHEY and CDR2 is SVGAGI in the germline V gene. This CDR3 has 14 amino acids. With V trimmed by 6 bases and J by 4 bases, 8 bases remained unmatched. The CDR3 reads CASRGRGSTTEAFF. The CDR3 DNA follows: TGTGCCAGCAGAGGCAGGGGGAGTACCACTGAAGCTTTCTTT.

This rearrangement joins TRBV20-1 to TRBJ1-5; D unclear. Germline CDR1 DFQATT, CDR2 SNEGSKA (reference sequence). This CDR3 contains 14 residues. The germline V and J ends were trimmed by 0 bases and 1 base, with 7 bases remaining between them. This CDR3 reads CSARDRQSNQPQHF. The CDR3, as DNA: TGCAGTGCTAGAGATAGGCAGAGCAATCAGCCCCAGCATTTT.

This clonotype occurred many times. The chain combines TRBV10-3 with TRBJ2-5; no firm D call. V dropped 0 bases and J dropped 9 bases, with 14 bases sitting between them. This CDR3 has 14 amino acids. Germline V gives CDR1 ENHRY, CDR2 SYGVKD. CDR3 protein: CAISESTGARAQYF. CDR3 coding DNA: TGTGCCATCAGTGAGTCGACCGGCGCACGGGCCCAGTACTTC.

This clonotype was counted between two and nine times. The rearrangement uses TRBV2 and TRBJ2-3; tentatively, D is TRBD2 (6 bases). Germline V gene data show CDR1 as SNHLY and CDR2 as FYNNEI. Trimming pared 8 bases from V and 1 base from J, leaving 13 bases between. The CDR3 is 14 residues long. Here the CDR3 reads CASVAGIRTDTQYF. The CDR3, as DNA: TGTGCCAGCGTGGCGGGAATACGCACAGATACGCAGTATTTT.

This clonotype was detected ten times or more. The chain combines TRBV7-2 with TRBJ1-5; maybe TRBD1 (5 bases). Trimming took off 5 bases at V and 9 bases at J, with 17 bases between the two ends. Per the germline V gene, CDR1 is SGHTA and CDR2 is FQGNSA. There are 14 residues in the CDR3. Here the CDR3 DNA reads TGTGCCAGCAGCGAGTACAAGGACATTCTGCCCCAGCATTTT. Translation gives CASSEYKDILPQHF.

This clonotype was observed at least ten times. This chain joins TRBV28 and TRBJ1-2, with 10 bases identical to TRBD1. Unmatched junction bases numbered 8, after V lost 4 bases and J lost 6 bases. This CDR3 region has 15 residues. CDR1 and CDR2 from the germline V gene are MDHEN and SYDVKM. CDR3 protein: CASSSGQGVANGYTF. The CDR3 nucleotides are TGTGCCAGCAGTTCCGGACAGGGGGTAGCAAATGGCTACACCTTC.